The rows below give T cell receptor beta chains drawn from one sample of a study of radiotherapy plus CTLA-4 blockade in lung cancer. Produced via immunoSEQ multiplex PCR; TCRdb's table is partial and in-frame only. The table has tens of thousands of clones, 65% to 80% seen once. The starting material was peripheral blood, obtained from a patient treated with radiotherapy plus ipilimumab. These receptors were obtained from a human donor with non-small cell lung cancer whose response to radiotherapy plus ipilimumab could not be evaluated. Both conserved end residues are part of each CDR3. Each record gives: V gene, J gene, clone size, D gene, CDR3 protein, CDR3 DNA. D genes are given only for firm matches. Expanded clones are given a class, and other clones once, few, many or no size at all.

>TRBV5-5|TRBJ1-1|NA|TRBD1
CASSPRTGLNTEAFF
TGTGCCAGCAGCCCTAGGACAGGGTTGAACACTGAAGCTTTCTTT
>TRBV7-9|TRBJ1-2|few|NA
CASSLAVANYGYTF
TGTGCCAGCTCCCTAGCCGTAGCTAACTATGGCTACACCTTC
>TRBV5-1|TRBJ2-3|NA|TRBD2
CASSLDRSPAGGPDTQYF
TGCGCCAGCAGCTTGGACCGGTCGCCAGCGGGGGGGCCCGATACGCAGTATTTT
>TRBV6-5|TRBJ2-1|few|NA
CASSPPGEQFF
TGTGCCAGCAGCCCCCCAGGTGAGCAGTTCTTC
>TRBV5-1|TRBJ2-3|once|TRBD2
CASSLDLSGRGGGTDTQYF
TGCGCCAGCAGCCTAGACCTTAGCGGGAGAGGGGGCGGCACAGATACGCAGTATTTT
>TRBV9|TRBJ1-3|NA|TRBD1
CASSGDREENTIYF
TGTGCCAGCAGCGGAGACAGGGAAGAAAACACCATATATTTT
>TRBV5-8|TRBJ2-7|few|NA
CASSMWGLRYEQYF
TGTGCCAGCAGCATGTGGGGGCTCAGGTACGAGCAGTACTTC
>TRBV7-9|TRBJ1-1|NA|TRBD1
CASTGQGRTEAFF
TGTGCCAGCACCGGACAGGGGCGGACTGAAGCTTTCTTT
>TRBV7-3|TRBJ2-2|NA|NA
CASSSGNTGELFF
TGTGCCAGCAGCTCGGGGAACACCGGGGAGCTGTTTTTT
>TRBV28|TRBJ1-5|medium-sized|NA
CATTPPRGPQHF
TGTGCCACCACCCCCCCTCGAGGGCCCCAGCATTTT
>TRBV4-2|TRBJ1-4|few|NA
CASSLQGGRKLFF
TGTGCCAGCAGCTTGCAGGGAGGGAGAAAACTGTTTTTT
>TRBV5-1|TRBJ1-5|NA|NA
CASSLDGLFDQPQHF
TGCGCCAGCAGCCTGGATGGACTTTTCGATCAGCCCCAGCATTTT
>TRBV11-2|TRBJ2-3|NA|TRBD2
CASSLDVSGGAADTQYF
TGTGCCAGCAGCTTAGATGTTAGCGGGGGGGCCGCAGATACGCAGTATTTT
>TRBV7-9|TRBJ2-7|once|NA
CASSLEQGWEQYF
TGTGCCAGCAGCTTAGAACAGGGTTGGGAGCAGTACTTC
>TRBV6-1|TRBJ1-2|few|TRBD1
CASSGRGQGARGYTF
TGTGCCAGCAGTGGTCGGGGACAGGGGGCGAGGGGCTACACCTTC
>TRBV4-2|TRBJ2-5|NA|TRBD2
CASSGGQETQYF
TGTGCCTCTAGCGGGGGCCAAGAGACCCAGTACTTC
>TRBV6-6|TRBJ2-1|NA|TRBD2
CASSFNSGSSHNEQFF
TGTGCCAGCAGTTTCAATAGCGGGAGCTCCCACAATGAGCAGTTCTTC
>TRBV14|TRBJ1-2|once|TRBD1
CASSPQGYYGYTF
TGTGCCAGCAGCCCACAGGGGTACTATGGCTACACCTTC
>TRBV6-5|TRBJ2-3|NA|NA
CASSYEASSALSQYF
TGTGCCAGCAGTTACGAGGCCAGTAGCGCTCTTTCGCAGTATTTT
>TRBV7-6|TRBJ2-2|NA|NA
CARRYWGHMHTGELFF
TGTGCCAGAAGATACTGGGGACACATGCACACCGGGGAGCTGTTTTTT
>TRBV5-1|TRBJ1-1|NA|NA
CASSRGGGTEAFF
TGCGCCAGCAGCCGCGGGGGGGGCACTGAAGCTTTCTTT
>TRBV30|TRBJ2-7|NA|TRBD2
CAWTRGGGPYEQYF
TGTGCCTGGACCCGCGGCGGGGGGCCCTACGAGCAGTACTTC
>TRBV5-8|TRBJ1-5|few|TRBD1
CASSGGPGQGFRNQPQHF
TGTGCCAGCAGCGGGGGCCCGGGACAGGGGTTTCGGAATCAGCCCCAGCATTTT
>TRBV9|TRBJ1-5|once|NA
CASGPGSNQPQHF
TGTGCCAGCGGGCCGGGGTCCAATCAGCCCCAGCATTTT
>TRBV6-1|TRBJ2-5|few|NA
CASSEAKRVYF
TGTGCCAGCAGTGAAGCGAAGAGGGTATACTTC
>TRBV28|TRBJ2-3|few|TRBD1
CASSSQQGAADTQYF
TGTGCCAGCAGTTCACAACAGGGGGCCGCAGATACGCAGTATTTT
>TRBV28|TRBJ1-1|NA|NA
CASSLYGPELNTEAFF
TGTGCCAGCAGTTTGTATGGCCCGGAGCTAAACACTGAAGCTTTCTTT
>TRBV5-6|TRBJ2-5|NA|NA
CASSLEFFREISQETQYF
TGTGCCAGCAGCTTGGAGTTCTTCCGTGAGATTTCCCAAGAGACCCAGTACTTC
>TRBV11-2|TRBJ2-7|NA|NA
CASSPERAHEQYF
TGTGCCAGCAGCCCGGAGCGGGCTCACGAGCAGTACTTC
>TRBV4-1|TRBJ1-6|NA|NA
CASSQDWGDNSPLHF
TGCGCCAGCAGCCAAGACTGGGGGGATAATTCACCCCTCCACTTT
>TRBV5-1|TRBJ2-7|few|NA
CASSTTGSLYEQYF
TGCGCCAGCAGCACTACAGGGTCCCTCTACGAGCAGTACTTC
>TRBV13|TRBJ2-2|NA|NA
CASSLNTGAATGELFF
TGTGCCAGCAGCTTAAATACGGGTGCGGCCACCGGGGAGCTGTTTTTT
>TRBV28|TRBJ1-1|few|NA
CASSFASEAFF
TGTGCCAGCAGTTTCGCCAGTGAAGCTTTCTTT
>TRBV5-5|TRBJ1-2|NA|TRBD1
CARRDSLNHLYGYTF
TGTGCCAGAAGGGACAGCTTAAACCACCTCTATGGCTACACCTTC
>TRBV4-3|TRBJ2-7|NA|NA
CASSQDAVLRQQYF
TGCGCCAGCAGCCAAGACGCGGTCTTGCGGCAGCAGTACTTC
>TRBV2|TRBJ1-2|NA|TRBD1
CASGTGRYGYTF
TGTGCCAGCGGGACAGGACGCTATGGCTACACCTTC
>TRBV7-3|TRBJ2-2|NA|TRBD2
CASSFEGKGAGDSTGELFF
TGTGCCAGCAGCTTTGAAGGTAAGGGCGCGGGGGACTCCACCGGGGAGCTGTTTTTT
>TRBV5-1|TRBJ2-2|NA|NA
CASSLGSNTGELFF
TGCGCCAGCAGCTTGGGTTCAAACACCGGGGAGCTGTTTTTT
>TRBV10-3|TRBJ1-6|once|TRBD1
CAISVSGTGMDSPLHF
TGTGCCATCAGTGTATCCGGGACAGGGATGGATTCACCCCTCCACTTT
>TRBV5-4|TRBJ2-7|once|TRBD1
CASSRDSNSYEQYF
TGTGCCAGCAGCCGGGACAGCAACTCCTACGAGCAGTACTTC
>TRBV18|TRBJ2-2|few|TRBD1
CASSPGTGPFALAGELFF
TGTGCCAGCTCACCTGGGACAGGGCCATTTGCTCTTGCCGGGGAGCTGTTTTTT
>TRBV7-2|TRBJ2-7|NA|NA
CASSQDYSNEQYF
TGCGCCAGCAGCCAAGACTACAGTAATGAACAGTACTTC
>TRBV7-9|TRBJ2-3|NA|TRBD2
CASSTIFRASGVYTDTQYF
TGTGCCAGCAGCACCATCTTTAGGGCTAGCGGGGTTTACACAGATACGCAGTATTTT
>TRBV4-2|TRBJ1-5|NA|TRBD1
CASSRRQGDSNQPQHF
TGTGCCAGCAGCCGGAGACAGGGAGATAGCAATCAGCCCCAGCATTTT
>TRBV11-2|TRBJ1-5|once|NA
CASSLGIGANQPQHF
TGTGCCAGCAGCTTAGGGATAGGGGCAAATCAGCCCCAGCATTTT
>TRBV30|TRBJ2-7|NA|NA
CAWSGGAGCTWCDEQYF
TGTGCCTGGAGTGGTGGGGCGGGATGCACCTGGTGTGACGAGCAGTACTTC